A single TCR beta chain is shown here with its context. This record comes from a study of T cell changes during pregnancy in multiple sclerosis. The table came from immunoSEQ multiplex PCR; TCRdb's copy has only in-frame clones and leaves some out. The table records fewer than 85,000 clones, 80% to 95% of them present only once. Trimming removed 3 bases at V and 5 bases at J, with 20 bases between. Looked up from germline, CDR1 is SGHRS and CDR2 is YFSETQ. The CDR3 has 17 residues. The source is a female donor in good health, enrolled as a control in a pregnancy study. The material sequenced was peripheral blood, taken in the first trimester of pregnancy. This rearrangement joins TRBV5-1 to TRBJ2-2; perhaps TRBD2 as D (6 bases). CDR3 sequence reads: CASSWGGYSFWTGELFF. The CDR3 nucleotides are TGCGCCAGCAGCTGGGGAGGTTACAGCTTTTGGACCGGGGAGCTGTTTTTT.